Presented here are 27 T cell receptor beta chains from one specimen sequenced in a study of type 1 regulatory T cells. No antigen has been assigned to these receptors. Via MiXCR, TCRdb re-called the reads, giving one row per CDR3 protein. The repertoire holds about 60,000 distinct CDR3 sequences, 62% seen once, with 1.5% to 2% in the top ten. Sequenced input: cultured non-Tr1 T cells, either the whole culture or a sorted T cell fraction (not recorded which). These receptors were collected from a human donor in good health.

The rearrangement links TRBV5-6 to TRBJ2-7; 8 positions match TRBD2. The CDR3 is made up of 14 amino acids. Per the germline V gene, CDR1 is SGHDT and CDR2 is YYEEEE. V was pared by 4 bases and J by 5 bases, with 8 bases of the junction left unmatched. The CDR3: CASSNSGGDHEQYF. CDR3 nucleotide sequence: TGTGCCAGCAGCAACTCCGGGGGGGACCACGAGCAGTACTTC.

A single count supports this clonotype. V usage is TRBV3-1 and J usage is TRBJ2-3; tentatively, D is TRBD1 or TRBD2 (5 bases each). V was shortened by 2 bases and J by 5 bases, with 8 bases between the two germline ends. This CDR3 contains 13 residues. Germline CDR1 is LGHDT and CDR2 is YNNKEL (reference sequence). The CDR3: CASSQQGVDTQYF. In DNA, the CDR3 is TGTGCCAGCAGCCAACAGGGAGTAGATACGCAGTATTTT.

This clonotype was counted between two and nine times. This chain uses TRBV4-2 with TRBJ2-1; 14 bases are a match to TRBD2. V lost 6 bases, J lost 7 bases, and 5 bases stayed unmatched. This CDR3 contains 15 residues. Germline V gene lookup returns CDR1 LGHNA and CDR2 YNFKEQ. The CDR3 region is CASSLTSGRGNEQFF. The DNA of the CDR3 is TGTGCCAGCAGTCTGACTAGCGGGAGGGGGAATGAGCAGTTCTTC.

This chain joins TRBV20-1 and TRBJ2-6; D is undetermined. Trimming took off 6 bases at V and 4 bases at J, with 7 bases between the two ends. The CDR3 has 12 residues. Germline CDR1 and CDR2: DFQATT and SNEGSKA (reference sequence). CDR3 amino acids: CSAVAGANVLTF. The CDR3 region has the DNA TGCAGTGCCGTGGCGGGGGCCAACGTCCTGACTTTC.

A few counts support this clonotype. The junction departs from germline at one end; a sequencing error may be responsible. This CDR3 is CASSPGNIGFF. The CDR3 coding sequence is TGTGCCAGCAGTCCTGGAAACATAGGGTTCTTC. V gene TRBV6-6 combines with J gene TRBJ2-7; D unclear. The CDR3 has 11 amino acids. The germline V gene has CDR1 MNHNY and CDR2 SVGAGI (reference sequence).

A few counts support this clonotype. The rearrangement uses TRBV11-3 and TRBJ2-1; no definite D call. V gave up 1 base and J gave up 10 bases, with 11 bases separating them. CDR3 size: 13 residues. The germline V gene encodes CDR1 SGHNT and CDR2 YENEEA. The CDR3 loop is CASSLAPGREQFF. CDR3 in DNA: TGTGCCAGCAGCTTAGCGCCCGGGCGGGAGCAGTTCTTC.

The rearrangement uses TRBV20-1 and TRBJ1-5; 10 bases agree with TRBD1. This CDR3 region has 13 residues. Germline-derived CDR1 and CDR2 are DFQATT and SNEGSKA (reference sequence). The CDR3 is CSGQDRGNQPQHF. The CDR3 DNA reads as TGCAGCGGACAGGACAGGGGGAATCAGCCCCAGCATTTT.

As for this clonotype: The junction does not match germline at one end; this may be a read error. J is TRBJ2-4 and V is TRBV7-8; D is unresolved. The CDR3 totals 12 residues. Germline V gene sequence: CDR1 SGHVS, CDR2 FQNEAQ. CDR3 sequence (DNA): TGTGCCAGCAACTTAGTCAAAAACATTCAGTACTTC. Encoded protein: CASNLVKNIQYF.

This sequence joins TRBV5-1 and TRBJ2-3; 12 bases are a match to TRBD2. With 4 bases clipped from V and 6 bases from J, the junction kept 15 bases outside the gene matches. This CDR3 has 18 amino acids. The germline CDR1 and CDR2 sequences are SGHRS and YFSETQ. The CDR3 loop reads CASSLARKTSGSVDTQYF. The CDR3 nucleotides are TGCGCCAGCAGCCTTGCTCGAAAGACTAGCGGGAGTGTGGATACGCAGTATTTT. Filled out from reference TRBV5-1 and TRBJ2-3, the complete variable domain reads KAGVTQTPRYLIKTRGQQVTLSCSPISGHRSVSWYQQTPGQGLQFLFEYFSETQRNKGNFPGRFSGRQFSNSRSEMNVSTLELGDSALYLCASSLARKTSGSVDTQYFGPGTRLTVL.

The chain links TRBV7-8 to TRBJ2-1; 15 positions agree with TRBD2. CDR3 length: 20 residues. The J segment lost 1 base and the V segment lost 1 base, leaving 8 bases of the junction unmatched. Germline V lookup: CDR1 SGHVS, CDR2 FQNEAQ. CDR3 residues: CASSLVRTSGRGRSYNEQFF. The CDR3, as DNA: TGTGCCAGCAGCTTAGTGCGGACTAGCGGGAGGGGGCGGTCCTACAATGAGCAGTTCTTC.

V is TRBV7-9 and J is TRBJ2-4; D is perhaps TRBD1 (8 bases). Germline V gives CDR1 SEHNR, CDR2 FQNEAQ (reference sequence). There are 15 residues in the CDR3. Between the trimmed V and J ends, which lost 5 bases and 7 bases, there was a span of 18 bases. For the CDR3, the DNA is TGTGCCAGCAGCCAACAGGGGGGGATGTTTAACATTCAGTACTTC. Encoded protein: CASSQQGGMFNIQYF.

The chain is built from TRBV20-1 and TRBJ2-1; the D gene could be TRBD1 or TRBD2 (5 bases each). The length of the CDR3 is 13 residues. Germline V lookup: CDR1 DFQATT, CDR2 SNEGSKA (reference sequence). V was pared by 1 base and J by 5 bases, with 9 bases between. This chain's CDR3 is CSARGDPDNEQFF. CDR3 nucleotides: TGCAGTGCTAGAGGGGACCCGGACAATGAGCAGTTCTTC.

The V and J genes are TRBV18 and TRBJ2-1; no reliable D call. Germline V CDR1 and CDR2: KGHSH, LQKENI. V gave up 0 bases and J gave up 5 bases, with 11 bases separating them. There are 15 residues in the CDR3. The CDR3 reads CASSPPVGQHNEQFF. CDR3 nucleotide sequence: TGTGCCAGCTCACCACCGGTAGGGCAGCACAATGAGCAGTTCTTC. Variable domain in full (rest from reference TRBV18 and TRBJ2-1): NAGVMQNPRHLVRRRGQEARLRCSPMKGHSHVYWYRQLPEEGLKFMVYLQKENIIDESGMPKERFSAEFPKEGPSILRIQQVVRGDSAAYFCASSPPVGQHNEQFFGPGTRLTVL.

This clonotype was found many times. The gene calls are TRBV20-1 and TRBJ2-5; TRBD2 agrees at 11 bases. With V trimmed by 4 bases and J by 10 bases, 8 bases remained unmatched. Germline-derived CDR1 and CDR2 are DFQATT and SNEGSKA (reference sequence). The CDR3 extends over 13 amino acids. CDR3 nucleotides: TGCAGTGCTAATAGCGGGAGGGCCGGGGACCAGTACTTC. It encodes CSANSGRAGDQYF.

This CDR3 is CASSLGDGSGRSYNEQFF. The CDR3 nucleotides are TGTGCCAGCAGTCTAGGAGACGGTAGCGGGAGATCCTACAATGAGCAGTTCTTC. The chain couples TRBV12-3 or TRBV12-4 to TRBJ2-1, with 9 bases fitting TRBD2. The CDR3 is 18 residues long. V lost 5 bases, J lost 1 base, and 12 bases stayed unmatched.

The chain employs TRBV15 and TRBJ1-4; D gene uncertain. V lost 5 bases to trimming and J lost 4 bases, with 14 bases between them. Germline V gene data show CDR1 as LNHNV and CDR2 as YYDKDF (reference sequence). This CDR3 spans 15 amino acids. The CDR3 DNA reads TGTGCCACCAGCGCACCGGATTCAGTTAATGAAAAACTGTTTTTT. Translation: CATSAPDSVNEKLFF.

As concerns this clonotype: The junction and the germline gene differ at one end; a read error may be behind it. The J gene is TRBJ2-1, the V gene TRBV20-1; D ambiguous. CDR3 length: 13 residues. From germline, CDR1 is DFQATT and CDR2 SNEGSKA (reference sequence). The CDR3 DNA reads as TGCAGTGCTAGAGACGTAACTACGGATGAGCGGTTCTTC. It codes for CSARDVTTDERFF.

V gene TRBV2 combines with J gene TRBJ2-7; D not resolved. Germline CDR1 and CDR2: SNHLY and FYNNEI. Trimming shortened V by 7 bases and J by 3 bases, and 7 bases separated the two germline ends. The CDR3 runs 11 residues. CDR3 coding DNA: TGTGCCAGCACTCCAAACTACGAGCAGTACTTC. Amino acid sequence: CASTPNYEQYF.

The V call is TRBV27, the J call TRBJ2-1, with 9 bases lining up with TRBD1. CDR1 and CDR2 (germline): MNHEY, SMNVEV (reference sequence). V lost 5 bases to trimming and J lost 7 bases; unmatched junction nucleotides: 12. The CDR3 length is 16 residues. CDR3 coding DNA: TGTGCCAGCAGTCCCCTCGGGACAGGGAAGATGAATGAGCAGTTCTTC. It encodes CASSPLGTGKMNEQFF.

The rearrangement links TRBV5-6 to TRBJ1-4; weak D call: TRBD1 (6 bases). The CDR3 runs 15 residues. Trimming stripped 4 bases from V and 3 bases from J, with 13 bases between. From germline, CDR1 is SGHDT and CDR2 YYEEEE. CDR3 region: CASSRPGEANEKLFF. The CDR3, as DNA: TGTGCCAGCAGCCGACCAGGGGAAGCTAATGAAAAACTGTTTTTT.

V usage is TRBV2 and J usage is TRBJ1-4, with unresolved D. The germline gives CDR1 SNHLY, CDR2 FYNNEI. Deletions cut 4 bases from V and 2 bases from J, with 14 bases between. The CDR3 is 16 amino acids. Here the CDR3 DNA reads TGTGCCAGCAGTGTGCGGCGACGCGGGACTAATGAAAAACTGTTTTTT. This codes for CASSVRRRGTNEKLFF.

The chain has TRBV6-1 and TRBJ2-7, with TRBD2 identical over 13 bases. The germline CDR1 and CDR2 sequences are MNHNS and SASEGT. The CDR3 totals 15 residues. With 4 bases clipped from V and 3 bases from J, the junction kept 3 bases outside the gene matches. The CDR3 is CASSVRTSGSYEQYF. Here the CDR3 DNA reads TGTGCCAGCAGTGTAAGGACTAGCGGGAGCTACGAGCAGTACTTC.

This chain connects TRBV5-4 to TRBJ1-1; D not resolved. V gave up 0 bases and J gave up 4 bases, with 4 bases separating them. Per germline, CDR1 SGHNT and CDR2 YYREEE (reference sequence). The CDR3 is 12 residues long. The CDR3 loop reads CASSLGSTEAFF. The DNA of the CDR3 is TGTGCCAGCAGCTTGGGGAGCACTGAAGCTTTCTTT.

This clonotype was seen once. The CDR3 reads CASSDPGAANEKLFF. As DNA, the CDR3 is TGTGCCAGCAGTGATCCCGGGGCGGCTAATGAAAAACTGTTTTTT. V gene TRBV6-1 combines with J gene TRBJ1-4; D possibly corresponds to TRBD1 (5 bases). Trimming left V 3 bases short and J 3 bases short, with 11 bases between. This CDR3 contains 15 residues. Germline V gene data show CDR1 as MNHNS and CDR2 as SASEGT.

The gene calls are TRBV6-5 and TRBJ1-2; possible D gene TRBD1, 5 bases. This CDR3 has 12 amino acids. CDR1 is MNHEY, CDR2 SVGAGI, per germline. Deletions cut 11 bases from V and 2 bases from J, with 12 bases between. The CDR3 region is CAAWGVNYGYTF. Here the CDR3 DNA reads TGTGCCGCTTGGGGCGTAAACTATGGCTACACCTTC.

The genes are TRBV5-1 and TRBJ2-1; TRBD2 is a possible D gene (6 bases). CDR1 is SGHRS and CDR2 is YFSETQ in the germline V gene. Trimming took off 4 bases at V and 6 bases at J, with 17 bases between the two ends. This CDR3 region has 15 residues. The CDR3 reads CASSVLGGVANEQFF. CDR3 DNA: TGCGCCAGCAGCGTCCTTGGAGGGGTGGCCAATGAGCAGTTCTTC.

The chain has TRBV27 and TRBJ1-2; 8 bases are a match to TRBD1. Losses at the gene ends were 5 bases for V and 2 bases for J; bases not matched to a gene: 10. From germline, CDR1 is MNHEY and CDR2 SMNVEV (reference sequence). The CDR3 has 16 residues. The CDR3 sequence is CASSTRTGPRNYGYTF. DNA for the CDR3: TGTGCCAGCAGTACAAGGACAGGGCCGCGGAACTATGGCTACACCTTC.